This T cell receptor (beta chain) was captured by sequencing in a study of brain metastases from non-small cell lung cancer. Study outcomes and limitations: T-cell infiltration was lower in brain metastases than primaries (P < 0.001).

Trimming stripped 6 bases from V and 0 bases from J, with 16 bases between. CDR3 length equals 16 residues. Germline V gene lookup returns CDR1 MNHNY and CDR2 SVGAGI (reference sequence). Measured with immunoSEQ multiplex PCR; TCRdb has only the in-frame clones, and not every one. This sample has more than 4,000 clones, with approximately 85% found just once. Worth noting for this clone: As yet, its antigen is unknown.

Sample: primary lung tumor tissue. The sequence was collected from a donor aged 40 or older with non-small cell lung cancer. The genes are TRBV6-6 and TRBJ2-3, with TRBD2 as a possible D gene (6 bases). The CDR3 is CASSRHSGLSTDTQYF. The CDR3 DNA reads as TGTGCCAGCAGCCGCCATAGCGGACTCAGCACAGATACGCAGTATTTT.